These 12 T cell receptor beta chains share one sample of origin, sequenced in a study of blood T cell repertoires in COVID-19. Generated by immunoSEQ multiplex PCR, the TCRdb table keeps only in-frame clones and is missing some. The data show some 190,000 clones, with around 82% seen just once and approximately 16% held by the top ten. Sequencing was carried out using PBMCs or T cells enriched from blood (not recorded which). The receptors come from a woman aged 45-65 years with acute COVID-19.

Worth noting for this clone: At one end the junction does not follow the germline gene, possibly because of a read error. The chain is built from TRBV6-1 and TRBJ1-5; 7 bases are a match to TRBD1. Germline CDR1 MNHNS, CDR2 SASEGT. CDR3 size: 15 residues. The CDR3 sequence: CASREAGTANQPQHF. CDR3 sequence (DNA): TGTGCCAGCCGTGAAGCCGGGACAGCGAATCAGCCCCAGCATTTT.

This chain connects TRBV7-9 to TRBJ1-2; 7 bases match TRBD1. The J segment lost 5 bases and the V segment lost 5 bases, leaving 8 bases of the junction unmatched. The CDR3 is 14 amino acids. CDR1 SEHNR and CDR2 FQNEAQ come from the germline V gene (reference sequence). In DNA form, the CDR3 reads TGTGCCAGCAGCCAAGGGACAGCCGCGTATGGCTACACCTTC. Residues: CASSQGTAAYGYTF. Full variable domain (rest looked up from reference TRBV7-9 and TRBJ1-2): DTGVSQNPRHKITKRGQNVTFRCDPISEHNRLYWYRQTLGQGPEFLTYFQNEAQLEKSRLLSDRFSAERPKGSFSTLEIQRTEQGDSAMYLCASSQGTAAYGYTFGSGTRLTVV.

This rearrangement joins TRBV3-1 (or the pseudogene TRBV3-2) to TRBJ1-1, with D uncertain. This CDR3 is built from 14 residues. Germline V gene data show CDR1 as LGHDT and CDR2 as YNNKEL (reference sequence). Trimming stripped 1 base from V and 0 bases from J, with 6 bases between. DNA for the CDR3: TGTGCCAGCAGCCAAGCTGACATGAACACTGAAGCTTTCTTT. Protein sequence: CASSQADMNTEAFF.

V gene TRBV12-3 or TRBV12-4 combines with J gene TRBJ2-2; 9 bases align to TRBD1. The CDR3 has 12 amino acids. V was clipped by 6 bases and J by 12 bases; unmatched bases: 5. CDR3 amino acids: CASRRDRVQLFF. The CDR3 bases are TGTGCCAGCAGGAGGGACAGGGTGCAGCTGTTTTTT.

V is TRBV24-1 and J is TRBJ2-1; 7 bases align to TRBD1. The CDR3 runs to 15 residues. The V gene's germline CDR1 is KGHDR and CDR2 SFDVKD. With V trimmed by 1 base and J by 2 bases, 1 base remained unmatched. The CDR3 sequence is CATSDFQGAYNEQFF. In DNA form, the CDR3 reads TGTGCCACCAGTGATTTCCAGGGGGCCTACAATGAGCAGTTCTTC.

This rearrangement joins TRBV7-9 to TRBJ2-3, with 7 bases that match TRBD2. Trimming took 7 bases from V and 2 from J; bases not matched to a gene: 12. Germline CDR1 is SEHNR and CDR2 is FQNEAQ (reference sequence). This CDR3 spans 16 amino acids. CDR3 region: CASTPTVGGTTDTQYF. CDR3 nucleotide sequence: TGTGCCAGCACCCCCACTGTGGGGGGGACCACAGATACGCAGTATTTT.

This rearrangement joins TRBV7-2 to TRBJ2-3; D remains ambiguous. Trimming removed 1 base at V and 0 bases at J, with 8 bases between. The CDR3 length is 15 residues. Germline assignment: CDR1 SGHTA and CDR2 FQGNSA. The CDR3 protein is CASSLGYTSTDTQYF. The CDR3 DNA reads TGTGCCAGCAGCTTAGGCTATACTAGCACAGATACGCAGTATTTT.

This clone has just a few counts. The rearrangement joins TRBV28 to TRBJ2-2, with 10 bases matching TRBD2. The germline V gene encodes CDR1 MDHEN and CDR2 SYDVKM. This CDR3 region has 17 residues. V was clipped by 5 bases and J by 1 base; unmatched bases: 7. The CDR3 reads CASSTGTSDWNTGELFF. Here the CDR3 DNA reads TGTGCCAGCAGTACCGGGACTAGCGATTGGAACACCGGGGAGCTGTTTTTT.

The V gene is TRBV2, the J gene TRBJ2-3; TRBD2 matches 14 bases. Looked up from germline, CDR1 is SNHLY and CDR2 is FYNNEI. Trimming at V came to 4 bases and at J to 3 bases, leaving 6 bases not matched to a gene. CDR3 length: 17 amino acids. The CDR3 reads CASSGQRTSGGTDTQYF. CDR3 in DNA: TGTGCCAGCAGTGGCCAGCGGACTAGCGGGGGGACAGATACGCAGTATTTT.

This clone was counted a few times. This chain links TRBV11-2 with TRBJ1-2; the match to TRBD1 covers 7 bases. In germline, CDR1 is SGHAT, CDR2 FQNNGV. V shed 5 bases, J shed 5 bases, and the junction held 11 bases outside the gene matches. This CDR3 contains 15 residues. The CDR3 nucleotides read TGTGCCAGCAGCCCGGAGACAGGGAGGACGTATGGCTACACCTTC. This sequence encodes CASSPETGRTYGYTF. The variable domain in full, completed from reference TRBV11-2 and TRBJ1-2, reads EAGVAQSPRYKIIEKRQSVAFWCNPISGHATLYWYQQILGQGPKLLIQFQNNGVVDDSQLPKDRFSAERLKGVDSTLKIQPAKLEDSAVYLCASSPETGRTYGYTFGSGTRLTVV.

With respect to this clone: The same CDR3 is also encoded by other DNA sequences in this sample. The chain recombines TRBV6-5 with TRBJ1-5, with 7 bases fitting TRBD1. The CDR3 contains 15 residues. CDR1 MNHEY and CDR2 SVGAGI come from the germline V gene. Trimming removed 4 bases from V and 4 bases from J; junction bases left unmatched: 7. CDR3 loop: CASSSNRGGNQPQHF. The CDR3 DNA sequence: TGTGCCAGCAGTTCTAACAGGGGTGGTAATCAGCCCCAGCATTTT.

This clone turned up a few times. This sequence joins TRBV7-2 and TRBJ1-4; 7 bases agree with TRBD1. The CDR3 sequence is 16 residues long. Trimming at V came to 1 base and at J to 0 bases, leaving 2 bases not matched to a gene. The germline gives CDR1 SGHTA, CDR2 FQGNSA. The CDR3 DNA is TGTGCCAGCAGCTTAGGGCAGGGGGCAACTAATGAAAAACTGTTTTTT. Its translation: CASSLGQGATNEKLFF. The whole variable domain, filled in from reference TRBV7-2 and TRBJ1-4, reads GAGVSQSPSNKVTEKGKDVELRCDPISGHTALYWYRQSLGQGLEFLIYFQGNSAPDKSGLPSDRFSAERTGGSVSTLTIQRTQQEDSAVYLCASSLGQGATNEKLFFGSGTQLSVL.